These T cell receptor beta chains were read from a single sample in a study of shared clonotypes between healthy human individuals. Clones were read by immunoSEQ multiplex PCR, and TCRdb kept only the in-frame ones, dropping some. The data show roughly 890,000 clones, about 91% seen once. The sample consisted of naive CD8+ T cells sorted from blood. These receptors were collected from a man aged 25-45 years in good health. Both conserved end residues are part of each CDR3. A row's size may be missing; if present it is once, few, many or a size class.

j_gene	abundance	len	v_gene	CDR3aa
TRBJ2-7	-	15	TRBV5-6	CASSMSLAASYEQYF
TRBJ2-7	-	15	TRBV7-9	CASSSSSGLKYEQYF
TRBJ2-3	-	16	TRBV5-6	CASSNPSWRTTDTQYF
TRBJ2-6	-	16	TRBV25-1	CASSRGRIRGANVLTF
TRBJ1-1	-	14	TRBV27	CASSLYGGYTEAFF
TRBJ2-1	-	17	TRBV4-3	CASSQPPSATGYNEQFF
TRBJ2-3	-	14	TRBV2	CASFYGGGTDTQYF
TRBJ1-4	-	15	TRBV4-3	CASSHGTGSNEKLFF
TRBJ2-1	-	16	TRBV6-5	CASSYVREASYNEQFF
TRBJ2-2	-	15	TRBV2	CASSERQGYTGELFF
TRBJ2-1	-	15	TRBV7-6	CASSTRRVEYNEQFF
TRBJ2-1	-	17	TRBV28	CASSPIVRLLGYNEQFF
TRBJ1-1	-	15	TRBV30	CAWSFTGLLNTEAFF
TRBJ2-5	-	14	TRBV7-9	CASSPGQGQETQYF
TRBJ2-3	once	16	TRBV6-6	CASSFAGAASTDTQYF
TRBJ2-5	-	17	TRBV9	CASSVGTSGRGKETQYF
TRBJ2-7	-	16	TRBV6-1	CASSDGLAGRAYEQYF
TRBJ2-7	-	11	TRBV6-6	CASSSTSIQYF
TRBJ2-7	-	12	TRBV29-1	CSASGDSYEQYF
TRBJ2-7	-	14	TRBV27	CASSLNPLVREQYF
TRBJ2-1	-	15	TRBV30	CAWSPGLAGGDEQFF
TRBJ2-1	-	15	TRBV14	CASSRWSGVGDEQFF
TRBJ2-3	few	12	TRBV27	CASSQLGDTQYF
TRBJ2-7	once	13	TRBV6-5	CASSYSSGFEQYF
TRBJ2-2	-	13	TRBV19	CASKGQNTGELFF
TRBJ1-3	-	15	TRBV2	CASGGGVSSGNTIYF
TRBJ1-1	-	13	TRBV14	CASSWGAGDEAFF
TRBJ2-7	-	16	TRBV4-3	CASSQGARGSGYEQYF
TRBJ2-7	once	15	TRBV7-2	CASSLGLGGAYEQYF
TRBJ2-7	-	19	TRBV28	CASSFAQREVLFWYYEQYF
TRBJ2-1	-	14	TRBV7-6	CASSSLAGAVEQFF
TRBJ1-4	-	15	TRBV28	CASSLSAPSTEKLFF
TRBJ1-2	-	18	TRBV5-6	CASSLAGQGASIAYGYTF
TRBJ1-2	-	17	TRBV9	CASSVARDRFGTYGYTF
TRBJ2-3	-	14	TRBV15	CATKRESSTDTQYF